The sequence of this TCR beta chain was determined in a study of blood T cell repertoires in COVID-19. Authors' processing steps: The assay estimated nucleated cells by amplifying reference gene primers. Using immunoSEQ multiplex PCR, the repertoire was profiled, and TCRdb retains in-frame clones only, with some absent. For V, J and clone size, that table is used; D and trimming come from the DNA. This sample yields a few hundred thousand clones, of which about four fifths are seen a single time; roughly 14% belongs to the top ten. This clone came up a few times. The CDR3 runs 13 residues. Per the germline V gene, CDR1 is KGHSH and CDR2 is LQKENI. V was clipped by 4 bases and J by 11 bases; unmatched bases: 9.

The rearrangement joins TRBV18 to TRBJ2-3, with 7 bases that match TRBD1. Source material: peripheral blood. The source is a person aged 65 to 79 with COVID-19, enrolled during active disease. Here the CDR3 DNA reads TGTGCCAGCTCACGGGACAGCGATCGTGTGCAGTATTTT. Translating it yields CASSRDSDRVQYF.